Sequencing of this T cell receptor beta chain was carried out in a study of radiation and T cells in renal cell carcinoma. Study-level results: Top tumor clonotypes rose in blood 2 weeks post-radiation, then contracted.

With regard to this clone: What it binds is unknown.

The assay was immunoSEQ multiplex PCR, and TCRdb's table has in-frame clones only and misses some. Of around 94,000 clones listed, 70% to 90% are singletons. Regarding time point: baseline pretreatment blood. Stated treatment: 15 Gy SBRT to primary tumor, nephrectomy 4 weeks later. The CDR3 sequence is 12 residues long. V was shortened by 6 bases and J by 5 bases, with 10 bases between the two germline ends. Per the germline V gene, CDR1 is MNHEY and CDR2 is SMNVEV (reference sequence). The chain carries TRBV27 and TRBJ1-1; D is unresolved. Material: blood, obtained from a patient whose treatment included radiotherapy and nephrectomy. The source of this sequence is a man in his fifties with renal cell carcinoma. CDR3 coding DNA: TGTGCCAGCAGGGCGCCGGGAACTGAAGCTTTCTTT. It is translated as CASRAPGTEAFF.